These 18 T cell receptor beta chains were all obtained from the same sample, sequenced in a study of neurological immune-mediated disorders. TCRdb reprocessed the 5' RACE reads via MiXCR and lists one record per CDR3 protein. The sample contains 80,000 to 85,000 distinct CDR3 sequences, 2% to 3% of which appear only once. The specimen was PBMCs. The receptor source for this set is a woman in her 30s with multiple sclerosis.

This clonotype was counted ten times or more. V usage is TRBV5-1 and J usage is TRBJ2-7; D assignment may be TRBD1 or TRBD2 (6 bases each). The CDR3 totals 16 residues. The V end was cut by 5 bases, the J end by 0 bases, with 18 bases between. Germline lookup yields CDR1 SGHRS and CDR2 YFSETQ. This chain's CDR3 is CASRSPYGGHSYEQYF. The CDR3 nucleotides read TGCGCCAGCAGGTCCCCCTACGGGGGCCACTCCTACGAGCAGTACTTC. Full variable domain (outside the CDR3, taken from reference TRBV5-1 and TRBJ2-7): KAGVTQTPRYLIKTRGQQVTLSCSPISGHRSVSWYQQTPGQGLQFLFEYFSETQRNKGNFPGRFSGRQFSNSRSEMNVSTLELGDSALYLCASRSPYGGHSYEQYFGPGTRLTVT.

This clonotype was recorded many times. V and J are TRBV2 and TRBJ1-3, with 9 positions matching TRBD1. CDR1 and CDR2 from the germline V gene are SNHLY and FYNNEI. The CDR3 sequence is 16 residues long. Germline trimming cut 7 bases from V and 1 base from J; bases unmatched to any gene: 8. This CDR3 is CASTTTGGLSGNTIYF. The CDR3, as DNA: TGTGCCAGCACCACGACAGGGGGTTTATCTGGAAACACCATATATTTT.

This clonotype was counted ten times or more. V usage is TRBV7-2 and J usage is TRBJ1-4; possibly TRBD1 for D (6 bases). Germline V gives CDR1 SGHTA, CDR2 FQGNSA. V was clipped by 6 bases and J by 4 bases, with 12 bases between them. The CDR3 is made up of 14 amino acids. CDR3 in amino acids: CASREGGNNEKLFF. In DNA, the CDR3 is TGTGCCAGCAGGGAAGGGGGAAATAATGAAAAACTGTTTTTT.

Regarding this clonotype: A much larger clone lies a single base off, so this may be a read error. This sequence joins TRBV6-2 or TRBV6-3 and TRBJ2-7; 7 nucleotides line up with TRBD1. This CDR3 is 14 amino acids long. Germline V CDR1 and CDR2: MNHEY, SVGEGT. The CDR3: CVSRQGQNSYEQYF. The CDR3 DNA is TGTGTCAGCAGGCAGGGACAGAACTCCTACGAGCAGTACTTC.

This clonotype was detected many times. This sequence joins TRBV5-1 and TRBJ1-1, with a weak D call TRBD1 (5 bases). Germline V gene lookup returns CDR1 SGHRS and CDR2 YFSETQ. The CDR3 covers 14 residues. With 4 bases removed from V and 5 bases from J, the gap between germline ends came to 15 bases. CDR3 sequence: CASSTVGAETEAFF. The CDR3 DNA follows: TGCGCCAGCAGCACTGTAGGGGCCGAGACTGAAGCTTTCTTT.

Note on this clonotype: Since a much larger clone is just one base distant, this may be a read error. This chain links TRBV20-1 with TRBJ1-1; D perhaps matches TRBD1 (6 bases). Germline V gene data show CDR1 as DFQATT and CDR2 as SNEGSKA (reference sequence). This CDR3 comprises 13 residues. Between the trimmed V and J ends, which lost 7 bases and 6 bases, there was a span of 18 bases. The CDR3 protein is CSDHRGGKAEAFF. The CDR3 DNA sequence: TGCAGTGACCATAGGGGGGGAAAGGCTGAAGCTTTCTTT.

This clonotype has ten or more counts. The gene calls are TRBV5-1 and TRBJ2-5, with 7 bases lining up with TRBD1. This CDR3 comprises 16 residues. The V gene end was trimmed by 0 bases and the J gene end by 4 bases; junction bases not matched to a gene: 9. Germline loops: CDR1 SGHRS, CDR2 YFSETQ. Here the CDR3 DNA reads TGCGCCAGCAGCTTGGCCCCCGTGGCAGGGGGAGAGACCCAGTACTTC. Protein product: CASSLAPVAGGETQYF.

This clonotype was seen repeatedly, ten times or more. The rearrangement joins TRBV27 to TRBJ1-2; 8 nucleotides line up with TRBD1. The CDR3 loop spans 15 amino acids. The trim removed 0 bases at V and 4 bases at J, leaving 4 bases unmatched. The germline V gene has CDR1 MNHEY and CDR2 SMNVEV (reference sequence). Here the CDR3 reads CASSLSTGGSYGYTF. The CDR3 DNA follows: TGTGCCAGCAGTTTATCAACAGGGGGAAGCTATGGCTACACCTTC.

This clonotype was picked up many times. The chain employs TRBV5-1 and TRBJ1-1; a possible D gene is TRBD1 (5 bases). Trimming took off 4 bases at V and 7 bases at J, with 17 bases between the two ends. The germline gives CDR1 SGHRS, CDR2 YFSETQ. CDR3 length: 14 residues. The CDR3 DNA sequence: TGCGCCAGCAGCGCGCAGGTGGGACCTTTTGAAGCTTTCTTT. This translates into CASSAQVGPFEAFF.

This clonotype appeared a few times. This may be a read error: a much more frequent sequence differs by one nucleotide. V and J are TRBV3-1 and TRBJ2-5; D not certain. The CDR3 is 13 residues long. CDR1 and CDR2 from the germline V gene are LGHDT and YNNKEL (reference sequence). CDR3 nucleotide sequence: TGTGCCAGCAGCCAAGGCAACCAAGAGAACCAGTACTTC. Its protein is CASSQGNQENQYF.

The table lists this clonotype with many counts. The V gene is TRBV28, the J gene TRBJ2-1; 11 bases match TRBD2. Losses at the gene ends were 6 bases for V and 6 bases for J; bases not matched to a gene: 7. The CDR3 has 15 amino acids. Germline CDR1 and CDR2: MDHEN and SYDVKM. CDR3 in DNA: TGTGCCAGCAGCAAGGCGCTAGCGGGAGGCAATGAGCAGTTCTTC. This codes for CASSKALAGGNEQFF.

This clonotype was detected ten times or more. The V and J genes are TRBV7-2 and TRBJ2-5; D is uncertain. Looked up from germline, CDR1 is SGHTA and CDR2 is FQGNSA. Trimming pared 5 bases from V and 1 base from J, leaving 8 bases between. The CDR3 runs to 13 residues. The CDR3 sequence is CASSLNRQETQYF. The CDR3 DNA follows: TGTGCCAGCAGCCTTAACCGCCAAGAGACCCAGTACTTC.

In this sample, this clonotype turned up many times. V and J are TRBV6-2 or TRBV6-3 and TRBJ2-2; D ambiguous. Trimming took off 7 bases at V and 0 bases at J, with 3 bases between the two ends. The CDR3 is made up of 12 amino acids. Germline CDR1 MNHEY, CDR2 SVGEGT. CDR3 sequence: CASNPNTGELFF. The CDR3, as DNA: TGTGCCAGCAACCCGAACACCGGGGAGCTGTTTTTT.

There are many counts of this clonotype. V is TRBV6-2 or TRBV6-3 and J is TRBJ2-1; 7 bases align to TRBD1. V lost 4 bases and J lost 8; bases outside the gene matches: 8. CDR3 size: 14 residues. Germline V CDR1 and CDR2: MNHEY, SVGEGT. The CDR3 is CASSSLTGYYEQFF. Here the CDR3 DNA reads TGTGCCAGCAGTTCCCTGACAGGGTATTATGAGCAGTTCTTC.

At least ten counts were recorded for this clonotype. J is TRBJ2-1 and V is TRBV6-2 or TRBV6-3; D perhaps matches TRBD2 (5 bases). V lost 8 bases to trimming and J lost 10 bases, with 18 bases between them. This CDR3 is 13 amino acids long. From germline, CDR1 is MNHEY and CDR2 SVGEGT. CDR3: CASAAGEHQEQFF. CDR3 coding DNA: TGTGCCAGCGCGGCGGGCGAACATCAAGAGCAGTTCTTC.

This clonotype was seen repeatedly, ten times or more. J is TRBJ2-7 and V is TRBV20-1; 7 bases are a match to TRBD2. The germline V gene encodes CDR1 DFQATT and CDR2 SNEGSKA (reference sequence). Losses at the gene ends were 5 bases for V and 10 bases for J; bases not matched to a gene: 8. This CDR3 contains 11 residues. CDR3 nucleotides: TGCAGTGCTGCCCTAATAGCGGGCCAGTACTTC. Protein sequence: CSAALIAGQYF.

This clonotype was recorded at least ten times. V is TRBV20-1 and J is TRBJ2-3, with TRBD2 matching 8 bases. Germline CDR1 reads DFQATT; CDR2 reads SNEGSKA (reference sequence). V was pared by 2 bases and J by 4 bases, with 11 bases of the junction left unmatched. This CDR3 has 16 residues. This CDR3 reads CSARSLAGIVADTQYF. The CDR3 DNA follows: TGCAGTGCTAGATCCCTAGCGGGTATCGTGGCAGATACGCAGTATTTT.

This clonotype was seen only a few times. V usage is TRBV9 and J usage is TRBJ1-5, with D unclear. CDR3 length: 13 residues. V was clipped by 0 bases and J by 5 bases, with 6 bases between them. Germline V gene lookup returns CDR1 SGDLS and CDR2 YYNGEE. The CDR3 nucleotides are TGTGCCAGCAGCGTAGCTGATGATCAGCCCCAGCATTTT. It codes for CASSVADDQPQHF.